This T cell receptor (beta chain) appears in the sequencing data of a study of blood T cell repertoires in COVID-19. Looking at the study overall: Samples came from the United States, Italy and Spain, spanning acute and convalescent COVID-19. The analysed material was cDNA or gDNA that came from T cells, B-cell-depleted T cells, or PBMCs.

Germline V gene sequence: CDR1 SEHNR, CDR2 FQNEAQ (reference sequence). This CDR3 is 11 amino acids long. V shed 11 bases and J 7 bases; nucleotides not matched to a gene: 4. This clone has only a few counts. Per the original data handling: By means of reference gene primer amplification, nucleated cell counts were estimated. Generated by immunoSEQ multiplex PCR, the TCRdb table keeps only in-frame clones and is missing some. The V and J calls and clone size come from that table; D and trimming were worked out from the DNA. The sample gives 250,000 or so clones, 84% of which show up once; more than 1.5% is in the top ten.

The material sequenced was peripheral blood. The TCR comes from a woman aged 40 to 50 who had recovered from COVID-19. The chain employs TRBV7-9 and TRBJ1-1; 10 bases match TRBD1. CDR3 loop: CAAGTGDEAFF. CDR3 nucleotide sequence: TGTGCCGCCGGGACAGGGGATGAAGCTTTCTTT.